Here is one T cell receptor beta chain with its context. Its antigen is unknown. These data are taken from a study of shared clonotypes between healthy human individuals. Per the original data handling: There were no quality scores in the junction-only immunoSEQ sequences, so filtering differed. TCRdb keeps only in-frame clones here, not all; method: immunoSEQ multiplex PCR. V, J and clone size derive from that table, while D and trimming were established from the DNA sequence. The sample carries more than 1.2 million clones, just under 99% recorded once. Study-level results: Despite large depth, rarefaction showed incomplete sorted-subset sequencing.

Sequenced material: naive CD4+ T cells sorted from blood. The sample's subset: CD45RA+ positively selected. The TCR originated in a man aged 25 to 40 in good health.

CDR3 protein: CASSSYSRRGEQYF. For the CDR3, the DNA is TGTGCCAGCAGCTCGTATAGCAGACGCGGGGAGCAGTACTTC. This chain links TRBV7-2 with TRBJ2-7; possibly TRBD2 for D (5 bases). The V gene lost 4 bases and the J gene lost 7 bases, with 17 bases spanning the gap. CDR1 and CDR2 from the germline V gene are SGHTA and FQGNSA. The CDR3 spans 14 residues.